This T cell receptor (beta chain) was captured by sequencing in a study of response to subunit inactivated influenza vaccine. V dropped 5 bases and J dropped 4; count of bases not matched to a gene: 11. CDR3 size: 15 residues. Germline CDR1 and CDR2: SQVTM and ANQGSEA. TCRdb recomputed calls from the RT-PCR reads with MiXCR, one row per CDR3 protein. The repertoire includes 550,000 to 800,000 distinct CDR3 sequences, 15% to 19% of them detected once, and 11% sits in the top ten. This specimen was PBMCs from blood, taken approximately 13 days after vaccination. The rearrangement links TRBV29-1 to TRBJ2-1; 7 bases line up with TRBD1. This TCR was recovered from a man aged 45 to 65 who received an inactivated influenza vaccine. CDR3 region: CSVPGTVSGYNEQFF. The CDR3 coding sequence is TGCAGCGTTCCCGGGACAGTTTCGGGGTACAATGAGCAGTTCTTC.